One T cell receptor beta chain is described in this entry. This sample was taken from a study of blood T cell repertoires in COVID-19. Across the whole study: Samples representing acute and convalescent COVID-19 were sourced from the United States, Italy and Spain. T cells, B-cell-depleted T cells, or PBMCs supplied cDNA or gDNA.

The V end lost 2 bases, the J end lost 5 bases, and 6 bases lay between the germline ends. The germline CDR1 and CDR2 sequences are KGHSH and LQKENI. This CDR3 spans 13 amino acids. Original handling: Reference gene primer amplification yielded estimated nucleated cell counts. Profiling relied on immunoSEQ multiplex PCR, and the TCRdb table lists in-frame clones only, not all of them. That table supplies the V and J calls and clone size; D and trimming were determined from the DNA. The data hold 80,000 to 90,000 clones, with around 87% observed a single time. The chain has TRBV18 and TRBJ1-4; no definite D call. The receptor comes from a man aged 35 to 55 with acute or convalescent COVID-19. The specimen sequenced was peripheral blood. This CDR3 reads CASSPGRNEKLFF. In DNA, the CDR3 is TGTGCCAGCTCACCAGGCCGAAATGAAAAACTGTTTTTT.